The 17 T cell receptor beta chains below all came from one sample that was sequenced in a study of T cells in Graves' hyperthyroidism and ophthalmopathy. Using RNA transcripts as the source, TCR beta CDR3 regions were amplified. An initial round of RT-PCR targeting the TCR CDR3 relied on the HTBI primer set. TCRdb used MiXCR to reprocess the multiplex PCR reads, holding one entry per CDR3 protein. There are 550,000 to 600,000 distinct CDR3 sequences in the sample; approximately 15% occur only once, and 15% to 20% lies in the top ten. The sequenced material came from blood. These TCRs come from a woman aged 18-29 years with Graves' hyperthyroidism.

This clonotype has more than one count but fewer than ten. Relative to the germline gene, one junction end is altered; a read error may explain this. CDR3 DNA sequence: TGTGCCAGCAGCTTAGTGCCGGGACAGGCCAACACTGAAGCTCTCTTT. Protein product: CASSLVPGQANTEALF. V and J are TRBV11-3 and TRBJ1-1, with 8 bases matching TRBD1. The CDR3 spans 16 residues. Looked up from germline, CDR1 is SGHNT and CDR2 is YENEEA.

Here the CDR3 DNA reads TGTGCCACTAAAAGGGGAGACAGCAATCAGCCCCAGCATTTT. Translation: CATKRGDSNQPQHF. The chain uses TRBV19 and TRBJ1-5; D is possibly TRBD1 (5 bases). V shed 10 bases and J shed 1 base, with 14 bases lying between them. This CDR3 spans 14 amino acids. Germline loops: CDR1 LNHDA, CDR2 SQIVND (reference sequence).

The chain couples TRBV5-6 to TRBJ2-1; 12 bases fit TRBD1. Germline V gene lookup returns CDR1 SGHDT and CDR2 YYEEEE. This CDR3 spans 16 amino acids. With V trimmed by 0 bases and J by 7 bases, 5 bases remained unmatched. CDR3 in DNA: TGTGCCAGCAGCTTGGTCCGGGACAGGGGGCGGAATGAGCAGTTCTTC. Amino acids: CASSLVRDRGRNEQFF.

The chain joins TRBV10-2 to TRBJ1-3; D is perhaps TRBD1 (5 bases). Germline loops: CDR1 WSHSY, CDR2 SAAADI. The CDR3 sequence is 15 residues long. The ends were cut back, 6 bases at V and 4 bases at J, with 16 bases in the middle. The CDR3 protein is CASRGTPSQGNTIYF. In DNA, the CDR3 is TGCGCCAGCAGGGGGACGCCATCCCAAGGAAACACCATATATTTT.

The rearrangement links TRBV25-1 to TRBJ2-7, with D possibly matching TRBD2 (6 bases). Looked up from germline, CDR1 is MGHDK and CDR2 is SYGVNS. V was trimmed by 3 bases and J by 4 bases, leaving 19 bases between them. The length of the CDR3 is 16 residues. The CDR3: CASSDSRHHAGYEQYF. The CDR3, as DNA: TGTGCCAGCAGTGATTCTCGACACCACGCGGGATACGAGCAGTACTTC.

This clonotype was recorded a few times. V is TRBV9 and J is TRBJ1-5, with TRBD1 matching over 8 bases. The length of the CDR3 is 17 residues. Looked up from germline, CDR1 is SGDLS and CDR2 is YYNGEE. V dropped 4 bases and J dropped 5; count of bases not matched to a gene: 14. For the CDR3, the DNA is TGTGCCAGCAGCCCGCCGACAGGGGATAGAATTTATCAGCCCCAGCATTTT. This translates into CASSPPTGDRIYQPQHF. Based on the CDR3 plus reference TRBV9 and TRBJ1-5, the full variable domain is DSGVTQTPKHLITATGQRVTLRCSPRSGDLSVYWYQQSLDQGLQFLIQYYNGEERAKGNILERFSAQQFPDLHSELNLSSLELGDSALYFCASSPPTGDRIYQPQHFGDGTRLSIL.

At least ten counts were recorded for this clonotype. The rearrangement joins TRBV7-2 to TRBJ2-5; D tentatively fits TRBD1 or TRBD2 (5 bases each). The length of the CDR3 is 13 residues. V shed 5 bases and J shed 4 bases, with 11 bases lying between them. Germline CDR1 and CDR2: SGHTA and FQGNSA. For the CDR3, the DNA is TGTGCCAGCAGCGGACCTGGGGGAGAGACCCAGTACTTC. This translates into CASSGPGGETQYF. Supplemented by reference TRBV7-2 and TRBJ2-5, the full variable domain reads GAGVSQSPSNKVTEKGKDVELRCDPISGHTALYWYRQSLGQGLEFLIYFQGNSAPDKSGLPSDRFSAERTGGSVSTLTIQRTQQEDSAVYLCASSGPGGETQYFGPGTRLLVL.

The rearrangement uses TRBV24-1 and TRBJ1-2; 8 bases line up with TRBD1. Trimming cost V 9 bases and J 2 bases; bases outside gene matches: 7. Germline CDR1 reads KGHDR; CDR2 reads SFDVKD. The length of the CDR3 is 14 residues. The CDR3 DNA is TGTGCCACCTACCCCAGGGGGCGCAACTATGGCTACACCTTC. Translation gives CATYPRGRNYGYTF.

This clonotype has ten or more counts. The chain joins TRBV2 to TRBJ1-6, with unresolved D. Trimming took 3 bases from V and 10 from J, leaving 4 bases between them. The CDR3 is 11 residues long. Germline V gene lookup returns CDR1 SNHLY and CDR2 FYNNEI. The CDR3 protein is CASSEASPLHF. The DNA for the CDR3 is TGTGCCAGCAGTGAGGCCTCACCCCTCCACTTT.

The V call is TRBV12-3 or TRBV12-4, the J call TRBJ2-1, with D maybe TRBD2 (5 bases). The CDR3 has 15 amino acids. V was cut by 3 bases and J by 2 bases, with 11 bases left in between. CDR3 sequence (DNA): TGTGCCAGCAGTTTGATGAGGGCCACCTACAATGAGCAGTTCTTC. It codes for CASSLMRATYNEQFF.

This clonotype was detected ten times or more. The genes are TRBV12-3 or TRBV12-4 and TRBJ2-7; D remains ambiguous. The length of the CDR3 is 10 residues. Trimming removed 6 bases from V and 9 bases from J, with 9 bases in between. The CDR3 reads CASRGSSQYF. The CDR3 nucleotides read TGTGCCAGCAGGGGGTCTTCGCAGTACTTC.

The V gene is TRBV6-4, the J gene TRBJ1-5; D perhaps matches TRBD1 (5 bases). This CDR3 spans 13 amino acids. Germline CDR1 is MRHNA and CDR2 is SNTAGT. Trimming took off 4 bases at V and 7 bases at J, with 11 bases between the two ends. CDR3 bases: TGTGCCAGCAGTGCGTCAGGGACCCAGCCCCAGCATTTT. This sequence encodes CASSASGTQPQHF.

The rearrangement joins TRBV12-3 or TRBV12-4 to TRBJ1-1; unclear D gene. With 2 bases removed from V and 5 bases from J, the gap between germline ends came to 9 bases. This CDR3 is built from 13 residues. The CDR3 spells CASSLNEETEAFF. The CDR3 coding sequence is TGTGCCAGCAGTTTAAACGAGGAAACTGAAGCTTTCTTT.

The table lists this clonotype with a few counts. The rearrangement links TRBV5-1 to TRBJ2-2; 8 bases align to TRBD2. V lost 7 bases, J lost 4 bases, and 6 bases stayed unmatched. In germline, CDR1 is SGHRS, CDR2 YFSETQ. CDR3 size: 14 residues. The CDR3 loop reads CASAGGASTGELFF. CDR3 DNA sequence: TGCGCCAGCGCCGGGGGGGCTAGCACCGGGGAGCTGTTTTTT.

A few counts support this clonotype. This chain connects TRBV20-1 to TRBJ2-7; TRBD1 matches at 9 bases. This CDR3 has 15 residues. Germline V gene lookup returns CDR1 DFQATT and CDR2 SNEGSKA (reference sequence). In DNA form, the CDR3 reads TGCAGCGTCGGGTCTCCGGGACAGGGATCCTACGAGCAGTACTTC. Protein sequence: CSVGSPGQGSYEQYF.

On this clonotype: A much bigger clone sits one base away, suggesting this may be a read error. Because it lacks the conserved phenylalanine or tryptophan at the end, this CDR3 is likely a read error. The chain carries TRBV5-5 and TRBJ1-5, with D hard to call. The CDR3 loop spans 15 amino acids. Trimming removed 0 bases at V and 2 bases at J, with 9 bases between. Looked up from germline, CDR1 is SGHKS and CDR2 is YYEKEE (reference sequence). The DNA of the CDR3 is TGTGCCAGCAGCTTGGAGGGTTATGGCAATCAGCCCCAGCATTCT. Encoded protein: CASSLEGYGNQPQHS.

There are a few counts of this clonotype. The V call is TRBV29-1, the J call TRBJ2-1; unclear D gene. V lost 4 bases, J lost 6 bases, and 13 bases lay in between. The CDR3 runs to 13 residues. Looked up from germline, CDR1 is SQVTM and CDR2 is ANQGSEA. This CDR3 is CSVAVPTGNEQFF. CDR3 DNA sequence: TGCAGCGTTGCAGTGCCTACGGGCAATGAGCAGTTCTTC.